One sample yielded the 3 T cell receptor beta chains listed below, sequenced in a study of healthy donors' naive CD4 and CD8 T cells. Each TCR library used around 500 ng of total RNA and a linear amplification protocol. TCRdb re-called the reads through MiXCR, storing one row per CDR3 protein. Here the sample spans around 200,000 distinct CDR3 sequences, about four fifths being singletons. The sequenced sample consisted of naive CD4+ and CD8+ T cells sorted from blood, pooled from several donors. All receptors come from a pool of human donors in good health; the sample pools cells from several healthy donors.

The CDR3 sequence is CAWSGPGQGESGEQYF. DNA of the CDR3: TGTGCCTGGAGTGGACCGGGGCAGGGAGAGTCAGGCGAGCAGTACTTC. The V call is TRBV30, the J call TRBJ2-7, with D perhaps being TRBD1 or TRBD2 (5 bases each). This CDR3 contains 16 residues. CDR1 is GTSNPN and CDR2 is SVGIG in the germline V gene (reference sequence). The germline V and J ends were trimmed by 1 base and 6 bases, with 22 bases remaining between them.

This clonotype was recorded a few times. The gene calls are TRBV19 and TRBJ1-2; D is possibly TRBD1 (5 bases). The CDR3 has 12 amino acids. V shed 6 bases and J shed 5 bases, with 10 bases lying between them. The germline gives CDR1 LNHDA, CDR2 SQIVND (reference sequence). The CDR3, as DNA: TGTGCCAGTAGCCCCAGGGAGTATGGCTACACCTTC. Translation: CASSPREYGYTF.

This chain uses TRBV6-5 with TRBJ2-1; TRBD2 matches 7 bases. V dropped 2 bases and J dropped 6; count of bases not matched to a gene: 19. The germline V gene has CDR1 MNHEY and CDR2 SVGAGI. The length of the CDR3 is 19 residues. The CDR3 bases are TGTGCCAGCAGTTACAAGGCAAGAAGGACCGGGAGGCCGTTCAATGAGCAGTTCTTC. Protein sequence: CASSYKARRTGRPFNEQFF.